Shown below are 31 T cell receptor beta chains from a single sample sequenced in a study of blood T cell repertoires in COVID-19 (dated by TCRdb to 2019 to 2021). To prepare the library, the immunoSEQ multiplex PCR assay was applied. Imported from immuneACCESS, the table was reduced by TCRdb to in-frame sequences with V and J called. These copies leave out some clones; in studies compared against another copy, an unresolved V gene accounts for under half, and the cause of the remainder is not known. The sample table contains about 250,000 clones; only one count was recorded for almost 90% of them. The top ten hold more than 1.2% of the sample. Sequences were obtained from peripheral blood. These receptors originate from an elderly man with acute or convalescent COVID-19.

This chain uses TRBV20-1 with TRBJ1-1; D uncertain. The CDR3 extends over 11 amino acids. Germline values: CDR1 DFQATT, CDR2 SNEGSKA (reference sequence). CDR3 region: CRFEMNTEAFF. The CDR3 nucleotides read TGCAGGTTTGAGATGAACACTGAAGCTTTCTTT.

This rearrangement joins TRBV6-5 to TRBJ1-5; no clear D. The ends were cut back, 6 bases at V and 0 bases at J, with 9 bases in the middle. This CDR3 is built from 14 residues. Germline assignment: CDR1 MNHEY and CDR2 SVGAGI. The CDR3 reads CASSRRDSNQPQHF. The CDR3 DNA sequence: TGTGCCAGCAGCCGGAGGGATAGCAATCAGCCCCAGCATTTT.

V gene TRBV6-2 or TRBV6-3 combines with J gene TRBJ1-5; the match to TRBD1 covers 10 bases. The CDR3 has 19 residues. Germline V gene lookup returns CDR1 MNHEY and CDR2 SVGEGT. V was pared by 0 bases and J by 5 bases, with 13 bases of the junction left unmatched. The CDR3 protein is CASSYSLRQGALRDQPQHF. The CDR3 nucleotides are TGTGCCAGCAGTTACTCCCTAAGACAGGGGGCGCTTCGGGATCAGCCCCAGCATTTT.

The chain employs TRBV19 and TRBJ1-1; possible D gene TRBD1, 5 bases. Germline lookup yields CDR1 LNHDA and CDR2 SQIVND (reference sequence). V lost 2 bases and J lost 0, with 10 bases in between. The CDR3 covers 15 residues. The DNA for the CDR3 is TGTGCCAGTAGTATAAGGGGCAGGGTGAACACTGAAGCTTTCTTT. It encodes CASSIRGRVNTEAFF.

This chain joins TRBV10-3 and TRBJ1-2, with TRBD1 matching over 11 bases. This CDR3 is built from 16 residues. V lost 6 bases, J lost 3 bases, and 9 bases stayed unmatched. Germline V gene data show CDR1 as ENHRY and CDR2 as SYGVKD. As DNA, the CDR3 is TGTGCCATCAGCTTGGACAGGGGGCAGGTAGACTATGGCTACACCTTC. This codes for CAISLDRGQVDYGYTF.

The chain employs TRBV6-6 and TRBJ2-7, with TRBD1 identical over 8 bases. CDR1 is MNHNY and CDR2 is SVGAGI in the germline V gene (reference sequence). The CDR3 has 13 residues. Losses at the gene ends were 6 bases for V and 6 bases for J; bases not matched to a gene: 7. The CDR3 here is CASRQDRESEQYF. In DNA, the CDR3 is TGTGCCAGCAGGCAGGACAGGGAGTCCGAGCAGTACTTC.

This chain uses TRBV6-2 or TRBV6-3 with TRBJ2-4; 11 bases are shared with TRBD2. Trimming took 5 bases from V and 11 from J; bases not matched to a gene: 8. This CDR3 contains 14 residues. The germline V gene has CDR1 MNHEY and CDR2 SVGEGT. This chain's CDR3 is CASSTSGGGRVQYF. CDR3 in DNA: TGTGCCAGCAGTACTAGCGGGGGCGGAAGGGTTCAGTACTTC.

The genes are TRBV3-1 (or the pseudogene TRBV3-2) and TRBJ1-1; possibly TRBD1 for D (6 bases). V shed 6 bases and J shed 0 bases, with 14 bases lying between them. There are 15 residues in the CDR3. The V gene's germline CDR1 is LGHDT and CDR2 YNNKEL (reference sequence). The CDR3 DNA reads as TGTGCCAGCAGTCGAAAACAGGGAGTGAACACTGAAGCTTTCTTT. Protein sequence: CASSRKQGVNTEAFF.

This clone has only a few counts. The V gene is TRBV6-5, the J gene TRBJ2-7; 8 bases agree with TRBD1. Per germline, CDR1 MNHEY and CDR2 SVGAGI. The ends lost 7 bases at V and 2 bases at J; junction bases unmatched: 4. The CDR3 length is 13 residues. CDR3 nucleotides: TGTGCCAGCAAGGGACAGGCTCCCTACGAGCAGTACTTC. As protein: CASKGQAPYEQYF.

CDR3 loop: CASSLYREGTDTQYF. The CDR3, as DNA: TGTGCCAGCAGCTTGTATAGGGAGGGCACAGATACGCAGTATTTT. The J gene is TRBJ2-3, the V gene TRBV5-4; tentatively, D is TRBD2 (6 bases). Trimming cost V 1 base and J 1 base, with 10 bases left between them. CDR1 is SGHNT, CDR2 YYREEE, per germline (reference sequence). This CDR3 is 15 amino acids long.

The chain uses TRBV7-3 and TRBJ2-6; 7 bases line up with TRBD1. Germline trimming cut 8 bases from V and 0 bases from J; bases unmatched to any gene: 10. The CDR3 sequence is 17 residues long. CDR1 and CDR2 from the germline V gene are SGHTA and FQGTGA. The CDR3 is CASGRGTGSSGANVLTF. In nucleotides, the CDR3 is TGTGCCAGCGGCAGGGGGACGGGCAGCTCTGGGGCCAACGTCCTGACTTTC. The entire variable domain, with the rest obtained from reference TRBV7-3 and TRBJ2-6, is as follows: GAGVSQTPSNKVTEKGKYVELRCDPISGHTALYWYRQSLGQGPEFLIYFQGTGAADDSGLPNDRFFAVRPEGSVSTLKIQRTERGDSAVYLCASGRGTGSSGANVLTFGAGSRLTVL.

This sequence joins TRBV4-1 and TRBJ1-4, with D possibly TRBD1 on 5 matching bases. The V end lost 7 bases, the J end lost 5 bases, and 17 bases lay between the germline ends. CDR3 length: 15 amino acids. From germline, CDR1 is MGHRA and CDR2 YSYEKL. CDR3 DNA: TGCGCCAGCAACCAGGAGGGGCGTCCAAATGAAAAACTGTTTTTT. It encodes CASNQEGRPNEKLFF.

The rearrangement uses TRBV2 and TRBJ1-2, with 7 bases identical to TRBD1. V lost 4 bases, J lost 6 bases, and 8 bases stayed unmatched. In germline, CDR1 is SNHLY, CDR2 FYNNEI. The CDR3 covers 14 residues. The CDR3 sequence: CASSVSGGRHGYTF. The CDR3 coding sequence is TGTGCCAGCAGTGTATCAGGGGGAAGGCATGGCTACACCTTC.

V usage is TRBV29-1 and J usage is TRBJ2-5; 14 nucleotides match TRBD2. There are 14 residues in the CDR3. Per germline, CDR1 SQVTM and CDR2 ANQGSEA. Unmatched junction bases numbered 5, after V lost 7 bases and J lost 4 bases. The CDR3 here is CSAGTSGGTETQYF. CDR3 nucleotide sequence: TGCAGCGCCGGGACTAGCGGGGGCACAGAGACCCAGTACTTC.

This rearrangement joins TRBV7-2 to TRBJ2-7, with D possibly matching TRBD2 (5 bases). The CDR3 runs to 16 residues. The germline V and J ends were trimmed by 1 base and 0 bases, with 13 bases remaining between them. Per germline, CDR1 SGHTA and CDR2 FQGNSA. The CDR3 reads CASSLGSGAYSYEQYF. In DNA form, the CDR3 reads TGTGCCAGCAGCTTAGGGAGCGGAGCCTACTCCTACGAGCAGTACTTC.

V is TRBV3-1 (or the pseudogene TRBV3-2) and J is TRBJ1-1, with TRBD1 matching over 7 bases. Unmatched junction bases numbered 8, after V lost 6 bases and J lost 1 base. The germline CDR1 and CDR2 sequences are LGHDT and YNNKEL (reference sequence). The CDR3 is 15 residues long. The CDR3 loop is CASRLRGTENTEAFF. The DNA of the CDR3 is TGTGCCAGCAGGTTAAGGGGGACAGAGAACACTGAAGCTTTCTTT.

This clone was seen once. In DNA, the CDR3 is TGTGCCAGCGGCAATTGTTACAGGGGGTACTATGGCTACACCTTC. The encoded protein is CASGNCYRGYYGYTF. The V gene is TRBV21-1, the J gene TRBJ1-2; the D call in the table, TRBD1, was not verified against the DNA. TRBV21-1 constitutes a pseudogene. This CDR3 is built from 15 residues.

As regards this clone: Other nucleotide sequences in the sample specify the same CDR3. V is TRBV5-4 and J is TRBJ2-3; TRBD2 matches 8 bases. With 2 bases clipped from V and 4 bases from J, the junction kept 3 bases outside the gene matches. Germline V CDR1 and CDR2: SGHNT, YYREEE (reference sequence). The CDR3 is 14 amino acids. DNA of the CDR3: TGTGCCAGCAGCTTAGGGCGGGGGGCAGATACGCAGTATTTT. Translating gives CASSLGRGADTQYF.

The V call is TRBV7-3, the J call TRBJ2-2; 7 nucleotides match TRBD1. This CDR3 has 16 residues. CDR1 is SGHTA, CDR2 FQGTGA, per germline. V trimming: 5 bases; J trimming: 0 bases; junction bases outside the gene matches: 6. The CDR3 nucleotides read TGTGCCAGCAGCCACCAAGGGACAGCGAACACCGGGGAGCTGTTTTTT. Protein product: CASSHQGTANTGELFF.

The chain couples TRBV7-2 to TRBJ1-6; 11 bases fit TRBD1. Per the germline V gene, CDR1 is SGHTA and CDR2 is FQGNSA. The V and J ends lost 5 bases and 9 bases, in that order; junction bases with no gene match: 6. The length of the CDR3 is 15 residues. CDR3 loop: CASSATGTGGSPLHF. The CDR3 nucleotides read TGTGCCAGCAGCGCCACCGGGACAGGGGGTTCACCCCTCCACTTT. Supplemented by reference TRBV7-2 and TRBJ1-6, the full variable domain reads GAGVSQSPSNKVTEKGKDVELRCDPISGHTALYWYRQSLGQGLEFLIYFQGNSAPDKSGLPSDRFSAERTGGSVSTLTIQRTQQEDSAVYLCASSATGTGGSPLHFGNGTRLTVT.

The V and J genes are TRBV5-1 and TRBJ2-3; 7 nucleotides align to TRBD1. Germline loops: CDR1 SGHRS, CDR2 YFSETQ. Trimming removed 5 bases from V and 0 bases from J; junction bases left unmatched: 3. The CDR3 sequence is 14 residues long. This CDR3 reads CASSDRVSTDTQYF. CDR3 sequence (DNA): TGCGCCAGCAGTGACAGGGTCAGCACAGATACGCAGTATTTT.

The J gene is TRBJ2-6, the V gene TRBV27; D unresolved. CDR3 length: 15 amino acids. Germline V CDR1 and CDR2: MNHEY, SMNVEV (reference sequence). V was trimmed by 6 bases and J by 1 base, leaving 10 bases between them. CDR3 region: CASRERLSGANVLTF. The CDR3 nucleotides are TGTGCCAGCAGGGAGAGGTTATCTGGGGCCAACGTCCTGACTTTC.

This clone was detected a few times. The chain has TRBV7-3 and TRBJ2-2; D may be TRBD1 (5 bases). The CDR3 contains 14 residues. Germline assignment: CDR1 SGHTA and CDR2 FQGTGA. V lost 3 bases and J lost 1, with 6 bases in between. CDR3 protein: CASSFGQNTGELFF. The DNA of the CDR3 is TGTGCCAGCAGCTTCGGACAGAACACCGGGGAGCTGTTTTTT. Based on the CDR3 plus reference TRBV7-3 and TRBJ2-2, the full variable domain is GAGVSQTPSNKVTEKGKYVELRCDPISGHTALYWYRQSLGQGPEFLIYFQGTGAADDSGLPNDRFFAVRPEGSVSTLKIQRTERGDSAVYLCASSFGQNTGELFFGEGSRLTVL.

This CDR3 reads CASSLRGFNEQFF. The DNA for the CDR3 is TGTGCCAGCAGCTTAAGGGGTTTCAATGAGCAGTTCTTC. The rearrangement links TRBV11-1 to TRBJ2-1; TRBD1 might be the D (5 bases). Trimming shortened V by 2 bases and J by 6 bases, and 8 bases separated the two germline ends. The CDR3 is made up of 13 amino acids. Germline V gene lookup returns CDR1 SGHAT and CDR2 FQDESV (reference sequence). Full variable domain (outside the CDR3, taken from reference TRBV11-1 and TRBJ2-1): EAEVAQSPRYKITEKSQAVAFWCDPISGHATLYWYRQILGQGPELLVQFQDESVVDDSQLPKDRFSAERLKGVDSTLKIQPAELGDSAMYLCASSLRGFNEQFFGPGTRLTVL.

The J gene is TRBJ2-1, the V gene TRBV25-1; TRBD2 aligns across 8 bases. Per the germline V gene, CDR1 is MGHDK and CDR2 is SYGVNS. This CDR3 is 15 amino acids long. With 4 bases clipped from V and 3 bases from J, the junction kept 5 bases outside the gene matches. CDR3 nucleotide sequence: TGTGCCAGCAGTGGGCCTCTAGCGGGCTACAATGAGCAGTTCTTC. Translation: CASSGPLAGYNEQFF.

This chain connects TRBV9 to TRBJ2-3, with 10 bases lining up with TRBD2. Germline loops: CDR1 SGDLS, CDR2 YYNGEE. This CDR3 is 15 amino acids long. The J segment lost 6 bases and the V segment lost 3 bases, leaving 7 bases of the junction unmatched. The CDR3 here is CASSALAGGLDTQYF. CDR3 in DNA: TGTGCCAGCAGCGCATTAGCGGGAGGTCTTGATACGCAGTATTTT.

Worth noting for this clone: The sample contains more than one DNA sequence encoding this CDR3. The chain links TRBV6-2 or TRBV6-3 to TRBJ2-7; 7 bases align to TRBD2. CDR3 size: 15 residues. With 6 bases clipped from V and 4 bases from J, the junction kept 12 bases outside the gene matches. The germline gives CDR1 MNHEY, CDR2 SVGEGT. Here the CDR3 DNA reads TGTGCCAGCAGCCCTAGAGGTAGCGGGTCTTACGAGCAGTACTTC. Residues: CASSPRGSGSYEQYF.

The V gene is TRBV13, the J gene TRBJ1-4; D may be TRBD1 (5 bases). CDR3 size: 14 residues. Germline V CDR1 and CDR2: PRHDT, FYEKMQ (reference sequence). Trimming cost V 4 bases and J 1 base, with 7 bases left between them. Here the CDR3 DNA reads TGTGCCAGCAGCTACAGGAGAACTAATGAAAAACTGTTTTTT. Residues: CASSYRRTNEKLFF.

In DNA form, the CDR3 reads TGCGCCAGCAGCTTGGGGGGCAGGGGTATTGGGAATGAGCAGTTCTTC. Amino acid sequence: CASSLGGRGIGNEQFF. This sequence joins TRBV5-1 and TRBJ2-1; tentatively, D is TRBD1 (6 bases). The CDR3 is 16 residues long. Germline-derived CDR1 and CDR2 are SGHRS and YFSETQ. The V end lost 0 bases, the J end lost 7 bases, and 17 bases lay between the germline ends.

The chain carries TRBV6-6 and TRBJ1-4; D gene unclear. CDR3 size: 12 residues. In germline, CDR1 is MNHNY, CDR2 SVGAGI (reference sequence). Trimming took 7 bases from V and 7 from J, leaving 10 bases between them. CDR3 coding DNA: TGTGCCAGCAAGCGAACGGCTGAAAAACTGTTTTTT. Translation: CASKRTAEKLFF.

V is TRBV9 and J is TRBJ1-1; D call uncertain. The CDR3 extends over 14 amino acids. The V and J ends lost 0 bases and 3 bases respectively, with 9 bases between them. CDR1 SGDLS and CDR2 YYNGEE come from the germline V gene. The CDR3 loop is CASSVGTRDTEAFF. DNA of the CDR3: TGTGCCAGCAGCGTAGGTACGCGGGACACTGAAGCTTTCTTT.